This TCR beta chain emerged from a study of tumor and adjacent non-tumor tissue in lung cancer. Background on the study: Patients comprised about a dozen adenocarcinoma, a couple of squamous cell carcinoma and 1 small cell lung cancer. The patients, some ten men and 5 women, were roughly 30 to 80 with stage I to III disease.

Three rounds of nested PCR, following a modified ARM-PCR protocol, produced the TCRbeta library. Via MiXCR, TCRdb re-called the multiplex PCR reads, giving one row per CDR3 protein. Counted here are some 100,000 distinct CDR3 sequences, more than 55% occurring once; the ten biggest clones make up approximately 19%. This sample's RNA came from whole unsorted tissue. More than 3 cm separated this lung sample from the edge of the tumor. Donors were chemotherapy-naive, newly diagnosed lung cancer surgical patients in China, August–November 2014. Points from the study as a whole: Significantly higher TCR diversity was found in tumor than normal lung.

Germline V lookup: CDR1 SGHAT, CDR2 FQDESV (reference sequence). This CDR3 contains 16 residues. On this clonotype: The antigen is not known. One end of the junction fails to match germline, which may point to a read error.

The sequencing sample was made of distant non-tumor lung tissue. The TCR comes from a man in his thirties or forties with non-small cell lung cancer. The rearrangement links TRBV11-1 to TRBJ2-4, with D possibly being TRBD1 (5 bases). The CDR3 spells CANTHSGRVTKNNQYF. CDR3 DNA sequence: TGTGCCAACACCCACTCAGGCAGGGTGACCAAAAACAATCAGTACTTC.